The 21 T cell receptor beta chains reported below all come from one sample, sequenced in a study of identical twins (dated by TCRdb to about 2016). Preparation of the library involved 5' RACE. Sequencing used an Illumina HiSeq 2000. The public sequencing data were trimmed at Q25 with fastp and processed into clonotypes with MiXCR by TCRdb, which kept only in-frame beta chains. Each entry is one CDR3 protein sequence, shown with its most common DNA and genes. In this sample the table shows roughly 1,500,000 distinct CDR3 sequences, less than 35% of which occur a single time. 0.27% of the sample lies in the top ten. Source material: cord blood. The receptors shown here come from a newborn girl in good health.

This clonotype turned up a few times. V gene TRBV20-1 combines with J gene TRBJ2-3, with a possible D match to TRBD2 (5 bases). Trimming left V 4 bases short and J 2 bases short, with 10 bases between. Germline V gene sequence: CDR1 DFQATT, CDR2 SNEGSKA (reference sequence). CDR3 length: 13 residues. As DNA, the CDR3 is TGCAGTGCTAACGCGGGCTTCACAGATACGCAGTATTTT. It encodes CSANAGFTDTQYF.

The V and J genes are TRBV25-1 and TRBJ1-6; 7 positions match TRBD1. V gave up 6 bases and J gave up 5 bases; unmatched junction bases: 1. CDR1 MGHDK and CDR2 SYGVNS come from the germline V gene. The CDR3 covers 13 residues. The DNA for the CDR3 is TGTGCCAGCAGCACAGGGGATAATTCACCCCTCCACTTT. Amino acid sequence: CASSTGDNSPLHF.

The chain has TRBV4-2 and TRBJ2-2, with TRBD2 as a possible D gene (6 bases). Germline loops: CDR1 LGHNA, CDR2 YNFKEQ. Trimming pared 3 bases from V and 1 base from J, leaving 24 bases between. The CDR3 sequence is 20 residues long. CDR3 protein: CASSHPTPRGGTWNTGELFF. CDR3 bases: TGTGCCAGCAGCCACCCAACCCCTCGTGGGGGGACTTGGAACACCGGGGAGCTGTTTTTT.

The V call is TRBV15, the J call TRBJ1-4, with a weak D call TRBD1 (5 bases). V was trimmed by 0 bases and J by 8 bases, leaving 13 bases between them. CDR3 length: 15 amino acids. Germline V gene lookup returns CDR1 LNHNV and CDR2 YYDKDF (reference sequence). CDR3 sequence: CATSRDRGVGEKLFF. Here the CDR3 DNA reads TGTGCCACCAGCAGAGATAGGGGAGTAGGGGAAAAACTGTTTTTT.

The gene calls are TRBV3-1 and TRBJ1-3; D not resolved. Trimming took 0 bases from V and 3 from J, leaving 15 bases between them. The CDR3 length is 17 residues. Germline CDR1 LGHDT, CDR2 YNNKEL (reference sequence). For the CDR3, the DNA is TGTGCCAGCAGCCAAGAAAAGGTTATCTTGTTTGGAAACACCATATATTTT. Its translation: CASSQEKVILFGNTIYF.

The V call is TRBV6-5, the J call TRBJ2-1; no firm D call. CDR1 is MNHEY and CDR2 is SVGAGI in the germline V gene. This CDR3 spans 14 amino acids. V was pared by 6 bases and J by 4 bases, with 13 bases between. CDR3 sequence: CASRPDGRYNEQFF. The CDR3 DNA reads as TGTGCCAGCAGACCTGATGGACGGTACAATGAGCAGTTCTTC.

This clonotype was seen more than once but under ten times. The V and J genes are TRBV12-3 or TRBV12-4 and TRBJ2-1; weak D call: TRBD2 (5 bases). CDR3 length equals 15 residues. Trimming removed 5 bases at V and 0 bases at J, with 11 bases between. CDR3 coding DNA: TGTGCCAGCAGTAAGAGCGGCCTCTCCTACAATGAGCAGTTCTTC. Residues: CASSKSGLSYNEQFF.

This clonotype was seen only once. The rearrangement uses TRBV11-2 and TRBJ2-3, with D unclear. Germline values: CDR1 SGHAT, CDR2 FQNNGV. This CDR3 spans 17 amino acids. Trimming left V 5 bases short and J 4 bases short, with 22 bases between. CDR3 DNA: TGTGCCAGCAGCCGTCGCAGTGCCCCCTTGGGCCCAGATACGCAGTATTTT. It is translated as CASSRRSAPLGPDTQYF.

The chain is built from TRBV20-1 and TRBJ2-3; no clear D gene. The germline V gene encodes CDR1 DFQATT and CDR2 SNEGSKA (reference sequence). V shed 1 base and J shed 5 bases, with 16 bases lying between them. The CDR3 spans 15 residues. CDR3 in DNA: TGCAGTGCTAGAGTGCCTTCGCGTGTCGGAGATACGCAGTATTTT. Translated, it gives CSARVPSRVGDTQYF.

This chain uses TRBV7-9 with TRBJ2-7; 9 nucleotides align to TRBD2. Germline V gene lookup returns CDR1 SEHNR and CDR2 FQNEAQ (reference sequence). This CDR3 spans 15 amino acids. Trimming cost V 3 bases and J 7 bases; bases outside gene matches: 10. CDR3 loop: CASSLFVAGVDEQYF. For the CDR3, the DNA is TGTGCCAGCAGCTTGTTCGTAGCGGGAGTAGATGAGCAGTACTTC.

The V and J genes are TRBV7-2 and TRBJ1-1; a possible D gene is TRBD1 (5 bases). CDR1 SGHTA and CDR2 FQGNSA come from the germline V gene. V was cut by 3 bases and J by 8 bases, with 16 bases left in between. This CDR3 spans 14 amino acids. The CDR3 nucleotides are TGTGCCAGCAGCTTTGTCGCAGGGACTGTCGAAGCTTTCTTT. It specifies CASSFVAGTVEAFF.

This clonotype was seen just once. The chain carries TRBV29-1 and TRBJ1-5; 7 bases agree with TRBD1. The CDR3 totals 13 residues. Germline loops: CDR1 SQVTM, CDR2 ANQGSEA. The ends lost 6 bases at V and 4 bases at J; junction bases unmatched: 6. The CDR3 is CSVGGQTNQPQHF. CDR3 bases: TGCAGCGTGGGGGGACAGACAAATCAGCCCCAGCATTTT.

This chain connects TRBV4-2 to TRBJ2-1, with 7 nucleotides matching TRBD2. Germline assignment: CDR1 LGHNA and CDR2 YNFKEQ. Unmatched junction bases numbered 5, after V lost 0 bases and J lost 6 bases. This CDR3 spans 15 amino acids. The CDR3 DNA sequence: TGTGCCAGCAGCCAAGATTCGCCTAGCGGCAATGAGCAGTTCTTC. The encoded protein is CASSQDSPSGNEQFF.

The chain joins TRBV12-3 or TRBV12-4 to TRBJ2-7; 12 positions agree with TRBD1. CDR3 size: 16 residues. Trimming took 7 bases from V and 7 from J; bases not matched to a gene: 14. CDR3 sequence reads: CASTLHGGQGANEQYF. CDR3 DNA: TGTGCCAGCACCCTACACGGGGGACAGGGGGCTAATGAGCAGTACTTC.

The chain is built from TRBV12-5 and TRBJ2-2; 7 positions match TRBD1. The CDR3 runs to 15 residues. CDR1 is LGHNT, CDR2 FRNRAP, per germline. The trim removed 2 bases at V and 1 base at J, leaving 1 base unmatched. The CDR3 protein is CASGLRTGNTGELFF. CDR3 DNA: TGTGCTAGTGGTTTGAGGACAGGGAACACCGGGGAGCTGTTTTTT.

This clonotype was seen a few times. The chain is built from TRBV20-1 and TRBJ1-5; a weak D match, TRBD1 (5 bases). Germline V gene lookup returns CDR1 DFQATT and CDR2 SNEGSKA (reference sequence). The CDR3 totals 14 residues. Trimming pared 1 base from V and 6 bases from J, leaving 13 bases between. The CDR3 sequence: CSARARQGGQPQHF. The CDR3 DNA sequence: TGCAGTGCTAGAGCTCGCCAGGGAGGTCAGCCCCAGCATTTT.

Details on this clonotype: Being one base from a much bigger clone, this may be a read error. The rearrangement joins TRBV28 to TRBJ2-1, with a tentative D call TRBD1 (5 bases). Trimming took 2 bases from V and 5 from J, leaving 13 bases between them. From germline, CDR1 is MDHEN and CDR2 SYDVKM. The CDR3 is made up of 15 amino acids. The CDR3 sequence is CASSLSSRTNNEQFF. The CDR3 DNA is TGTGCCAGCAGTTTAAGTAGCAGGACAAACAATGAGCAGTTCTTC.

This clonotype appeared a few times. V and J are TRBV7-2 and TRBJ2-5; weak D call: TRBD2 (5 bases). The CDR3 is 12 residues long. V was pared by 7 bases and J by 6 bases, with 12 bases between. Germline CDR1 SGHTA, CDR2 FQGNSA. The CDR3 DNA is TGTGCCAGCACGAGTGGACTTAAGACCCAGTACTTC. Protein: CASTSGLKTQYF.

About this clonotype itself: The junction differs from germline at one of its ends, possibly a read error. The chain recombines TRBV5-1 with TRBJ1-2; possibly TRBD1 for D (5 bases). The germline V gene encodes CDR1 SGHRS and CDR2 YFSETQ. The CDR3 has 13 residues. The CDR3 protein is CASSNRPNYSYTF. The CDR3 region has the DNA TGCGCCAGCAGCAACAGGCCCAACTATAGCTACACCTTC.

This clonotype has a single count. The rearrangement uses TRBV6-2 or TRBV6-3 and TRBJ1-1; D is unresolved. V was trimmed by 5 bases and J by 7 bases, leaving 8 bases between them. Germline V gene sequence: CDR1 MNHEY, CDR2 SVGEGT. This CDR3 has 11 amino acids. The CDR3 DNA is TGTGCCAGCAGTGGCGCGGTTGAAGCTTTCTTT. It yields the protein CASSGAVEAFF.

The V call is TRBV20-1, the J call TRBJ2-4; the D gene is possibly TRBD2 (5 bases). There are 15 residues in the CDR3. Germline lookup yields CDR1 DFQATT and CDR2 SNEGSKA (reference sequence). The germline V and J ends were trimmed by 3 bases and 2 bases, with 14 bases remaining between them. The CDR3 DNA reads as TGCAGTGCTAGTGAAGTGGGAGCCCCCAAAAACATTCAGTACTTC. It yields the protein CSASEVGAPKNIQYF.